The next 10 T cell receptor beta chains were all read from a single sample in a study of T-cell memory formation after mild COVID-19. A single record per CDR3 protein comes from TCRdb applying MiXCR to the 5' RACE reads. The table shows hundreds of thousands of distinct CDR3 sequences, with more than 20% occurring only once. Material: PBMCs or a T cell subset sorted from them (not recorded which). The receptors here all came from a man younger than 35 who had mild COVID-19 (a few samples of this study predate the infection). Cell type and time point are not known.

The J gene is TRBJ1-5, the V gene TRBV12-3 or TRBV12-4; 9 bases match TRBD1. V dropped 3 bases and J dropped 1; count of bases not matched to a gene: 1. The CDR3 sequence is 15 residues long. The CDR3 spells CASSLGTGSNQPQHF. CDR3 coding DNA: TGTGCCAGCAGTTTGGGGACAGGGAGCAATCAGCCCCAGCATTTT.

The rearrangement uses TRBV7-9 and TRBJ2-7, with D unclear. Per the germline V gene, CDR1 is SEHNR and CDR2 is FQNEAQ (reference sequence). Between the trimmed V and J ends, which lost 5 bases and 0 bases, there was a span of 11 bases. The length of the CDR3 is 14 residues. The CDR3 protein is CASSPRLGSYEQYF. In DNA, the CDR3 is TGTGCCAGCAGCCCCCGGCTGGGCTCCTACGAGCAGTACTTC.

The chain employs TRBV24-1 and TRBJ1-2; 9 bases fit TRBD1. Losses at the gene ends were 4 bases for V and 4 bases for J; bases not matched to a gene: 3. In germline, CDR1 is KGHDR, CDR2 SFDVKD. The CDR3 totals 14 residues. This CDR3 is CATSDLDRGYGYTF. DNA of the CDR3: TGTGCCACCAGTGACCTGGACAGGGGCTATGGCTACACCTTC.

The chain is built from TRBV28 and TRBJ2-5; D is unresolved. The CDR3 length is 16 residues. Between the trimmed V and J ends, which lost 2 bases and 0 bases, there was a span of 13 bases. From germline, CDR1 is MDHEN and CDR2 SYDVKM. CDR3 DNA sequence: TGTGCCAGCAGTTTACCCCCCCAGCTGTACCAAGAGACCCAGTACTTC. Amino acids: CASSLPPQLYQETQYF. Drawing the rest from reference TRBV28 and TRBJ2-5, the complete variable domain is DVKVTQSSRYLVKRTGEKVFLECVQDMDHENMFWYRQDPGLGLRLIYFSYDVKMKEKGDIPEGYSVSREKKERFSLILESASTNQTSMYLCASSLPPQLYQETQYFGPGTRLLVL.

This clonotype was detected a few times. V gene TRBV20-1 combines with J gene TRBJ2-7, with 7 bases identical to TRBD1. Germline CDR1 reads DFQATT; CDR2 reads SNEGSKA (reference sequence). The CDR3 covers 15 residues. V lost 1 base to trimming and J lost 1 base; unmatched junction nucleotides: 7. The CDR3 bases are TGCAGTGCTAGAGCGGGGACAGTGCCATCCTACGAGCAGTACGTC. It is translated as CSARAGTVPSYEQYV.

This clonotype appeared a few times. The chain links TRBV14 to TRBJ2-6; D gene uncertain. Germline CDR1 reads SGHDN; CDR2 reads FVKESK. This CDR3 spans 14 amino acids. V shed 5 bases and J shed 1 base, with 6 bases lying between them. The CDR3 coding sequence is TGTGCCAGCAGCGTTCCATCTGGGGCCAACGTCCTGACTTTC. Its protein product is CASSVPSGANVLTF.

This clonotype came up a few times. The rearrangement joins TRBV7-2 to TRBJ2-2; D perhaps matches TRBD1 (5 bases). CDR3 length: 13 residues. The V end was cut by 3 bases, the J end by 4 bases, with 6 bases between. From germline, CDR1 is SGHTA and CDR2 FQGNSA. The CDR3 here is CASSFRVTGELFF. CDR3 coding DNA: TGTGCCAGCAGCTTCAGGGTCACCGGGGAGCTGTTTTTT.

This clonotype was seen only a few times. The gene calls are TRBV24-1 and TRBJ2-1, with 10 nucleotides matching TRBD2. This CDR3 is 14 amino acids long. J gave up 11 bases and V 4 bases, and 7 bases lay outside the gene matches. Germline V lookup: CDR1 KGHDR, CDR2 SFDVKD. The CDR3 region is CATSEPGLADKQFF. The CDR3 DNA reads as TGTGCCACCAGTGAACCTGGACTAGCGGATAAGCAGTTCTTC.

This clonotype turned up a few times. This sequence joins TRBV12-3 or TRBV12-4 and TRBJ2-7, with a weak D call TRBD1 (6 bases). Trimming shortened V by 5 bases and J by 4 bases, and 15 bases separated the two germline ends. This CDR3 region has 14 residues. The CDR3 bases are TGTGCCAGCAGTCCCCCGGACAGTCCTTACGAGCAGTACGTC. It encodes CASSPPDSPYEQYV.

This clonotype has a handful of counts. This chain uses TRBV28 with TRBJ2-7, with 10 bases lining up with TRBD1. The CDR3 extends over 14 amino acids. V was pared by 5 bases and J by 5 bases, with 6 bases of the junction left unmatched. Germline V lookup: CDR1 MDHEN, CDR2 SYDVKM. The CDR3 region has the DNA TGTGCCAGCAGTCCCGGGGACAGGGGCCACGAGCAGTACGTC. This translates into CASSPGDRGHEQYV.